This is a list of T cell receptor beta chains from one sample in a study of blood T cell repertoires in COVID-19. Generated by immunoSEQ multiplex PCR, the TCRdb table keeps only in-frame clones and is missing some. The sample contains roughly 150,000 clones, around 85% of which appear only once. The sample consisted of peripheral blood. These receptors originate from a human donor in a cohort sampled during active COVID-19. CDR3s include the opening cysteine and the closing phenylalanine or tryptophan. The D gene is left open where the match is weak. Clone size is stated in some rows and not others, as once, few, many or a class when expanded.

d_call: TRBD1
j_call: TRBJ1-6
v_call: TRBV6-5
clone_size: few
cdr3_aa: CASSAADRESPLHF
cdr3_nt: TGTGCCAGCAGCGCCGCGGACAGGGAATCACCCCTCCACTTT

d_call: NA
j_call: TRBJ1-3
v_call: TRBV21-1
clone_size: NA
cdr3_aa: CASSKRSAYSGNTIYF
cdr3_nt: TGTGCCAGCAGCAAAAGGTCAGCGTACTCTGGAAACACCATATATTTT

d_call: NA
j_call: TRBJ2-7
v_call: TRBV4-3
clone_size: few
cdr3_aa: CASSQGGDGYEQYF
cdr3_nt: TGCGCCAGCAGCCAAGGGGGAGACGGCTACGAGCAGTACTTC

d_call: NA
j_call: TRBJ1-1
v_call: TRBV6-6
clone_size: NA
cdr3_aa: CASSDRSYTEAFF
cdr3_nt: TGTGCCAGCAGTGACAGGAGCTACACTGAAGCTTTCTTT

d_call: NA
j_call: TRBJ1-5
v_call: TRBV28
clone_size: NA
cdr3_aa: CASSLSGGTGLQHF
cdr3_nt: TGTGCCAGCAGCTTGTCAGGAGGGACGGGGCTCCAGCATTTT

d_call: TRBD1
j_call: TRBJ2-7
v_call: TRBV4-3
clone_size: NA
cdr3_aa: CASSQGQGSYEQYF
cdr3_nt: TGCGCCAGCAGCCAAGGACAGGGCTCCTACGAGCAGTACTTC

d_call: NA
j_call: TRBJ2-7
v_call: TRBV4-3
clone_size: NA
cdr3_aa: CASSQDSAGAFSYEQYF
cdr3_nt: TGCGCCAGCAGCCAAGATTCGGCCGGAGCGTTCTCCTACGAGCAGTACTTC

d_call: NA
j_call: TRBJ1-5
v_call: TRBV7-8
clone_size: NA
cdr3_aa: CASSFGGNGNQPQHF
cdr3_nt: TGTGCCAGCAGCTTCGGGGGTAACGGGAATCAGCCCCAGCATTTT

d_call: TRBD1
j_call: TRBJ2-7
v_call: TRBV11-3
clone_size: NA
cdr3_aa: CASSSRQGRYEQYF
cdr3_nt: TGTGCCAGCAGCTCGCGACAGGGGAGGTACGAGCAGTACTTC

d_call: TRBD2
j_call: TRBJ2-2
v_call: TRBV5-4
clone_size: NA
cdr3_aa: CASSRTSGLANTGELFF
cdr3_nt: TGTGCCAGCAGCCGGACTAGCGGATTAGCCAACACCGGGGAGCTGTTTTTT

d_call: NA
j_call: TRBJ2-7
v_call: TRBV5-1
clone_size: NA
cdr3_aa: CASSFTSESSSYEQYF
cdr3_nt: TGCGCCAGCAGCTTTACCAGCGAGTCGAGCTCCTACGAGCAGTACTTC

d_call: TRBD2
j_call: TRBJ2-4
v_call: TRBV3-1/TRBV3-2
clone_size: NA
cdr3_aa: CASSQVVGGALAKNIQYF
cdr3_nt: TGTGCCAGCAGCCAAGTTGTCGGGGGGGCTCTAGCCAAAAACATTCAGTACTTC

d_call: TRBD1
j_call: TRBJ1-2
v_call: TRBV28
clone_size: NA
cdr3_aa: CASTPFRQGMGGYTF
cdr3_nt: TGTGCCAGCACCCCTTTCCGACAGGGGATGGGGGGCTACACCTTC

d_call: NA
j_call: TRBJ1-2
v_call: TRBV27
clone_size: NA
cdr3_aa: CASRRPGVTGGYTF
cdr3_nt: TGTGCCAGCAGACGCCCGGGGGTCACGGGTGGCTACACCTTC

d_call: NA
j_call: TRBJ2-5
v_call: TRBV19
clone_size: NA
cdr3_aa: CASSSSPVQETQYF
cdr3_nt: TGTGCCAGTAGTAGTAGCCCCGTTCAAGAGACCCAGTACTTC

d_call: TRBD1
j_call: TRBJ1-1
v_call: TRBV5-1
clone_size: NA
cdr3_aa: CASSATGGREAFF
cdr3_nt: TGCGCCAGCAGCGCCACAGGGGGCCGGGAAGCTTTCTTT

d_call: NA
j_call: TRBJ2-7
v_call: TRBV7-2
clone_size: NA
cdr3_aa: CASSLVGRRGEQYF
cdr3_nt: TGTGCCAGCAGCTTAGTCGGAAGGCGCGGAGAGCAGTACTTC

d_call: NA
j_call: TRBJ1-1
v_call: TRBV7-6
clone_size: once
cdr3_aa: CASSPGGRLRTEAFF
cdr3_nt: TGTGCCAGCAGCCCGGGAGGGAGGTTGAGAACTGAAGCTTTCTTT

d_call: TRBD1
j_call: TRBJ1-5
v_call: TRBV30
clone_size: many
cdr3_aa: CAWRPTGGRDQPQHF
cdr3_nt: TGTGCCTGGCGTCCGACAGGGGGCAGGGATCAGCCCCAGCATTTT

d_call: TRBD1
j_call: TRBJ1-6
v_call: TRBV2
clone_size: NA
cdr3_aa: CASTGQGVGSYNSPLHF
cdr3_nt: TGTGCCAGCACAGGACAGGGAGTAGGCTCCTATAATTCACCCCTCCACTTT

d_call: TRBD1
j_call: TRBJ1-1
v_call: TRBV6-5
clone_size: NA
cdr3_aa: CASSFGQGALGSGAFF
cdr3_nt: TGTGCCAGCAGTTTTGGGCAGGGGGCTTTGGGTAGCGGGGCTTTCTTT

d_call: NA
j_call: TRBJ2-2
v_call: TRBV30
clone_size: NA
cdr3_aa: CAWSVSGYTGELFF
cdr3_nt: TGTGCCTGGAGTGTAAGCGGTTACACCGGGGAGCTGTTTTTT

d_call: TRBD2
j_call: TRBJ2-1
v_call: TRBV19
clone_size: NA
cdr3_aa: CASSIGRGLAGGPSYNEQFF
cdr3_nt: TGTGCCAGTAGTATTGGTCGGGGACTAGCGGGAGGGCCCTCCTACAATGAGCAGTTCTTC

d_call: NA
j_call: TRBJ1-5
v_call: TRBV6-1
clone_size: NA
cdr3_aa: CASSEVQYQPQHF
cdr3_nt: TGTGCCAGCAGTGAAGTCCAGTATCAGCCCCAGCATTTT

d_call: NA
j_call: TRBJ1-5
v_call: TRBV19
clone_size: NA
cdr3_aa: CASTSSDFGSQPQHF
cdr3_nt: TGTGCCAGTACCTCCTCGGACTTTGGCTCTCAGCCCCAGCATTTT

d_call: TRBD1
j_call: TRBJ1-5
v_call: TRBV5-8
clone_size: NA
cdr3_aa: CASSFLGQEQPQHF
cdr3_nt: TGTGCCAGCAGCTTTCTGGGACAGGAGCAGCCCCAGCATTTT

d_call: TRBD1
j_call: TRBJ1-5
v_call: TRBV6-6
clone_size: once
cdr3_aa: CASSPGTENQPQHF
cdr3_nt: TGTGCCAGCAGTCCCGGGACAGAAAATCAGCCCCAGCATTTT

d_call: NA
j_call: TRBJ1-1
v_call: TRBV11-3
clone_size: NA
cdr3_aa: CASSLGPRGNTEAFF
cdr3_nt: TGTGCCAGCAGCTTGGGGCCGCGAGGAAACACTGAAGCTTTCTTT